These 24 T cell receptor beta chains were sequenced from one sample in a study of early T cells in non-severe SARS-CoV-2 infection. In TCRdb, the 5' RACE reads were re-called with MiXCR into one record per CDR3 protein. The sample includes under 40,000 distinct CDR3 sequences, 5% to 7% of them seen just once. Sequenced material: whole blood. The receptors derive from an adult who was a healthcare worker with PCR-confirmed SARS-CoV-2 infection or an uninfected control (not recorded which).

At least ten counts were recorded for this clonotype. The chain links TRBV19 to TRBJ2-7; unclear D gene. V lost 3 bases to trimming and J lost 0 bases, with 9 bases between them. The CDR3 is made up of 14 amino acids. CDR1 LNHDA and CDR2 SQIVND come from the germline V gene (reference sequence). Here the CDR3 reads CASSIGPSSYEQYF. CDR3 DNA sequence: TGTGCCAGTAGTATTGGGCCGAGCTCCTACGAGCAGTACTTC.

Ten or more counts support this clonotype. The chain joins TRBV24-1 to TRBJ2-2, with 7 positions matching TRBD1. This CDR3 region has 14 residues. Unmatched junction bases numbered 0, after V lost 2 bases and J lost 4 bases. Germline V gene sequence: CDR1 KGHDR, CDR2 SFDVKD. Here the CDR3 reads CATSDWDSTGELFF. The CDR3 DNA sequence: TGTGCCACCAGTGATTGGGACAGCACCGGGGAGCTGTTTTTT.

The J gene is TRBJ2-6, the V gene TRBV5-3; D possibly corresponds to TRBD1 (6 bases). TRBV5-3 is treated as an ORF (open reading frame) with a function not yet certain. This CDR3 spans 17 amino acids. V was cut by 4 bases and J by 0 bases, with 14 bases left in between. The CDR3 spells CARSTHRALSGANVLTF. For the CDR3, the DNA is TGTGCCAGAAGCACCCACAGGGCCCTCTCTGGGGCCAACGTCCTGACTTTC.

This clonotype was detected a few times. This rearrangement joins TRBV11-2 to TRBJ1-2; D remains unclear. This CDR3 region has 14 residues. The germline gives CDR1 SGHAT, CDR2 FQNNGV. V was shortened by 5 bases and J by 4 bases, with 14 bases between the two germline ends. CDR3 loop: CASSQIKQPYGYTF. In DNA, the CDR3 is TGTGCCAGCAGCCAAATCAAACAGCCCTATGGCTACACCTTC.

The CDR3 spells CASSQGAGRSGTGELFF. The CDR3 DNA sequence: TGCGCCAGCAGCCAAGGGGCGGGGCGTTCGGGTACCGGGGAGCTGTTTTTT. The gene calls are TRBV4-3 and TRBJ2-2, with D maybe TRBD2 (6 bases). Germline lookup yields CDR1 LGHNA and CDR2 YSLEER. This CDR3 spans 17 amino acids. The V end was cut by 1 base, the J end by 5 bases, with 17 bases between.

The V and J genes are TRBV7-6 and TRBJ2-3; TRBD2 agrees at 9 bases. Trimming took 0 bases from V and 6 from J; bases not matched to a gene: 7. Germline loops: CDR1 SGHVS, CDR2 FNYEAQ. The CDR3 sequence is 16 residues long. The CDR3 DNA follows: TGTGCCAGCAGCTTAGCAAAAGCGGGAGGAGGGGATACGCAGTATTTT. This translates into CASSLAKAGGGDTQYF.

The rearrangement joins TRBV5-1 to TRBJ2-2, with 10 bases that match TRBD2. V dropped 4 bases and J dropped 7; count of bases not matched to a gene: 7. CDR3 length: 15 residues. Germline V CDR1 and CDR2: SGHRS, YFSETQ. CDR3 sequence (DNA): TGCGCCAGCAGCCAAAGGACTAGCGGCGACGGGGAGCTGTTTTTT. Protein: CASSQRTSGDGELFF.

In its sample, this clonotype was seen a few times. The chain links TRBV20-1 to TRBJ2-5; D is unclear. CDR1 is DFQATT and CDR2 is SNEGSKA in the germline V gene (reference sequence). This CDR3 is built from 12 residues. Trimming shortened V by 0 bases and J by 5 bases, and 7 bases separated the two germline ends. The CDR3 coding sequence is TGCAGTGCTAGAGATCCCAGGGAGACCCAGTACTTC. It codes for CSARDPRETQYF.

In its sample, this clonotype was seen a few times. The rearrangement uses TRBV11-2 and TRBJ2-1, with 8 bases matching TRBD2. The CDR3 totals 14 residues. Germline-derived CDR1 and CDR2 are SGHAT and FQNNGV. V was pared by 3 bases and J by 8 bases, with 6 bases of the junction left unmatched. CDR3 nucleotides: TGTGCCAGCAGCTTCAGCGGGAGAGGCGATGAGCAGTTCTTC. It is translated as CASSFSGRGDEQFF.

In its sample, this clonotype is medium-sized. This chain links TRBV18 with TRBJ1-1; tentative D call: TRBD1 (5 bases). From germline, CDR1 is KGHSH and CDR2 LQKENI. The V end was cut by 5 bases, the J end by 1 base, with 8 bases between. The CDR3 contains 13 residues. This CDR3 reads CASSTGRNTEAFF. CDR3 in DNA: TGTGCCAGCTCAACGGGGCGGAACACTGAAGCTTTCTTT. Full variable domain (missing parts from reference TRBV18 and TRBJ1-1): NAGVMQNPRHLVRRRGQEARLRCSPMKGHSHVYWYRQLPEEGLKFMVYLQKENIIDESGMPKERFSAEFPKEGPSILRIQQVVRGDSAAYFCASSTGRNTEAFFGQGTRLTVV.

The V call is TRBV5-4, the J call TRBJ2-3, with 9 bases lining up with TRBD2. This CDR3 contains 18 residues. The germline V gene has CDR1 SGHNT and CDR2 YYREEE (reference sequence). V lost 3 bases, J lost 4 bases, and 15 bases stayed unmatched. DNA for the CDR3: TGTGCCAGCAGCTGGGACAGTGGGTCGGGACTAGCCGCAGATACGCAGTATTTT. Translating it yields CASSWDSGSGLAADTQYF.

The sample holds many counts of this clonotype. The rearrangement links TRBV2 to TRBJ2-3, with TRBD2 identical over 8 bases. Per the germline V gene, CDR1 is SNHLY and CDR2 is FYNNEI. This CDR3 contains 19 residues. Losses at the gene ends were 4 bases for V and 5 bases for J; bases not matched to a gene: 20. The CDR3 bases are TGTGCCAGCAGTGCAGACGACCACTGGAGCGGGAGTAGGCGAGATACGCAGTATTTT. Its translation is CASSADDHWSGSRRDTQYF. Using reference TRBV2 and TRBJ2-3 for the parts outside the CDR3, the full variable domain is EPEVTQTPSHQVTQMGQEVILRCVPISNHLYFYWYRQILGQKVEFLVSFYNNEISEKSEIFDDQFSVERPDGSNFTLKIRSTKLEDSAMYFCASSADDHWSGSRRDTQYFGPGTRLTVL.

This clonotype was recorded at least ten times. The rearrangement joins TRBV4-2 to TRBJ2-1; D not resolved. Trimming stripped 1 base from V and 9 bases from J, with 7 bases between. This CDR3 is 12 amino acids long. The V gene's germline CDR1 is LGHNA and CDR2 YNFKEQ. CDR3 amino acids: CASSQVGPEQFF. In DNA, the CDR3 is TGTGCCAGCAGCCAAGTTGGTCCTGAGCAGTTCTTC.

This clonotype has a count of ten or more. This chain joins TRBV7-2 and TRBJ1-5; a weak D match, TRBD1 (5 bases). This CDR3 region has 15 residues. CDR1 SGHTA and CDR2 FQGNSA come from the germline V gene. V shed 2 bases and J shed 3 bases, with 11 bases lying between them. Here the CDR3 DNA reads TGTGCCAGCAGCTTACAAACAGGAAACAATCAGCCCCAGCATTTT. Translated: CASSLQTGNNQPQHF.

V gene TRBV20-1 combines with J gene TRBJ2-7; 9 bases are shared with TRBD1. CDR3 length: 14 residues. The J segment lost 4 bases and the V segment lost 0 bases, leaving 4 bases of the junction unmatched. Germline CDR1 is DFQATT and CDR2 is SNEGSKA (reference sequence). CDR3 amino acids: CSAREGQGTYEQYF. In nucleotides, the CDR3 is TGCAGTGCTAGAGAGGGACAGGGAACATACGAGCAGTACTTC.

This clonotype has at least ten counts. The rearrangement uses TRBV7-9 and TRBJ2-2; 7 nucleotides match TRBD2. The CDR3 is 13 residues long. V shed 5 bases, J shed 8 bases, and the junction held 5 bases outside the gene matches. Per the germline V gene, CDR1 is SEHNR and CDR2 is FQNEAQ (reference sequence). The CDR3 region is CASSPSGGGELFF. The CDR3 region has the DNA TGTGCCAGCAGCCCGTCGGGGGGAGGGGAGCTGTTTTTT.

This clonotype has more than one count but fewer than ten. This chain uses TRBV4-2 with TRBJ2-2; D is ambiguous. This CDR3 spans 17 amino acids. V lost 3 bases to trimming and J lost 0 bases, with 14 bases between them. Germline-derived CDR1 and CDR2 are LGHNA and YNFKEQ. In DNA form, the CDR3 reads TGTGCCAGCAGCCATATAATCGGCCCGTCGAACACCGGGGAGCTGTTTTTT. Translating it yields CASSHIIGPSNTGELFF.

This clonotype was seen many times. This chain links TRBV5-1 with TRBJ2-1; D could derive from TRBD1 or TRBD2 (5 bases each). V lost 0 bases and J 5 bases, leaving 12 bases between the germline ends. Germline loops: CDR1 SGHRS, CDR2 YFSETQ. CDR3 length: 15 residues. CDR3 loop: CASSLAGTANNEQFF. The CDR3 DNA is TGCGCCAGCAGCTTGGCCGGGACGGCTAACAATGAGCAGTTCTTC. The whole variable domain, filled in from reference TRBV5-1 and TRBJ2-1, reads KAGVTQTPRYLIKTRGQQVTLSCSPISGHRSVSWYQQTPGQGLQFLFEYFSETQRNKGNFPGRFSGRQFSNSRSEMNVSTLELGDSALYLCASSLAGTANNEQFFGPGTRLTVL.

This clonotype was picked up many times. V and J are TRBV20-1 and TRBJ2-7; 8 nucleotides line up with TRBD2. The CDR3 runs to 13 residues. The germline gives CDR1 DFQATT, CDR2 SNEGSKA (reference sequence). The V gene end was trimmed by 3 bases and the J gene end by 3 bases; junction bases not matched to a gene: 4. CDR3 sequence reads: CSASGLAGYEQYF. The CDR3 DNA follows: TGCAGTGCTAGTGGGCTAGCGGGCTACGAGCAGTACTTC.

This clonotype was seen only a few times. The V and J genes are TRBV5-4 and TRBJ1-1, with D tentatively TRBD1 (6 bases). Germline assignment: CDR1 SGHNT and CDR2 YYREEE (reference sequence). The CDR3 has 14 residues. Trimming cost V 0 bases and J 4 bases, with 10 bases left between them. CDR3 sequence: CASSLGGASTEAFF. For the CDR3, the DNA is TGTGCCAGCAGCTTGGGGGGGGCGAGCACTGAAGCTTTCTTT.

The table lists this clonotype with many counts. This chain uses TRBV10-2 with TRBJ2-7, with D perhaps TRBD1 (5 bases). CDR1 and CDR2 (germline): WSHSY, SAAADI. The CDR3 spans 12 residues. Between the trimmed V and J ends, which lost 5 bases and 7 bases, there was a span of 12 bases. CDR3: CASSTGVREQYF. The CDR3 nucleotides read TGCGCCAGCAGTACAGGAGTCAGGGAGCAGTACTTC.

This clonotype occurred many times. The genes are TRBV25-1 and TRBJ1-5; D unclear. The CDR3 has 14 residues. The germline V gene has CDR1 MGHDK and CDR2 SYGVNS. The V gene lost 1 base and the J gene lost 4 bases, with 8 bases spanning the gap. CDR3 amino acids: CASSEFGANQPQHF. As DNA, the CDR3 is TGTGCCAGCAGTGAATTTGGTGCGAATCAGCCCCAGCATTTT.

This clonotype showed up many times. The chain combines TRBV18 with TRBJ1-1, with D perhaps TRBD1 (6 bases). Trimming stripped 3 bases from V and 5 bases from J, with 10 bases between. CDR1 KGHSH and CDR2 LQKENI come from the germline V gene. The CDR3 length is 13 residues. This chain's CDR3 is CASSPTGKTEAFF. The CDR3 coding sequence is TGTGCCAGCTCACCGACAGGAAAGACTGAAGCTTTCTTT.

The rearrangement uses TRBV7-2 and TRBJ2-7; D remains unclear. Germline values: CDR1 SGHTA, CDR2 FQGNSA. The CDR3 is 16 residues long. Trimming stripped 5 bases from V and 5 bases from J, with 22 bases between. The DNA of the CDR3 is TGTGCCAGCAGCCCCCCATATGGGTCCTCCGCCAACGAGCAGTACTTC. It specifies CASSPPYGSSANEQYF.